A single sample is the source of the 22 T cell receptor beta chains below, sequenced in a study of blood T cell repertoires in COVID-19. The method was immunoSEQ multiplex PCR; TCRdb's version includes in-frame clones alone and lacks a portion of them. The sample shows 180,000 or so clones, approximately 80% of them seen only once. Sequencing input: PBMCs or T cells enriched from blood (not recorded which). Source of these receptors: a woman in her sixties or seventies who had recovered from COVID-19.

The chain recombines TRBV6-5 with TRBJ2-3; D is ambiguous. The ends were cut back, 8 bases at V and 4 bases at J, with 13 bases in the middle. Germline loops: CDR1 MNHEY, CDR2 SVGAGI. The CDR3 is 13 residues long. The DNA of the CDR3 is TGTGCCAGCCGAGCCCTAGGCGCAGATACGCAGTATTTT. Translating gives CASRALGADTQYF.

This clone was picked up one time. J is TRBJ1-2 and V is TRBV19, with 7 bases matching TRBD1. The CDR3 consists of 13 residues. Germline V gene sequence: CDR1 LNHDA, CDR2 SQIVND (reference sequence). V gave up 4 bases and J gave up 8 bases; unmatched junction bases: 7. In DNA, the CDR3 is TGTGCCAGTAGTACAACAGGGGTGGGCGGCTACACCTTC. Translated: CASSTTGVGGYTF.

The genes are TRBV29-1 and TRBJ2-5; TRBD1 might be the D (6 bases). Per germline, CDR1 SQVTM and CDR2 ANQGSEA. The CDR3 has 12 residues. Trimming stripped 4 bases from V and 5 bases from J, with 11 bases between. CDR3 nucleotides: TGCAGCGTTGTTCAGGGGACGGAGACCCAGTACTTC. Amino acids: CSVVQGTETQYF.

The chain links TRBV7-3 to TRBJ2-2, with unresolved D. The CDR3 contains 16 residues. Trimming cost V 5 bases and J 0 bases, with 13 bases left between them. Per the germline V gene, CDR1 is SGHTA and CDR2 is FQGTGA. CDR3 amino acids: CASSRSGGSNTGELFF. Written as DNA, the CDR3 is TGTGCCAGCAGCCGTAGTGGCGGTTCGAACACCGGGGAGCTGTTTTTT.

The rearrangement joins TRBV20-1 to TRBJ1-4; unclear D gene. V lost 5 bases and J 8 bases, leaving 9 bases between the germline ends. Germline-derived CDR1 and CDR2 are DFQATT and SNEGSKA (reference sequence). CDR3 length: 11 amino acids. This chain's CDR3 is CSAYLSEKLFF. The CDR3 DNA reads as TGCAGTGCTTATCTTTCCGAAAAACTGTTTTTT.

The genes are TRBV6-5 and TRBJ2-7, with D maybe TRBD2 (5 bases). With 8 bases removed from V and 1 base from J, the gap between germline ends came to 12 bases. Germline V CDR1 and CDR2: MNHEY, SVGAGI. The CDR3 extends over 13 amino acids. This CDR3 is CASEAGTSYEQYF. The CDR3 bases are TGTGCCAGCGAGGCGGGTACTTCCTACGAGCAGTACTTC.

V usage is TRBV28 and J usage is TRBJ2-3; 9 positions agree with TRBD1. The CDR3 is 13 amino acids. The trim removed 5 bases at V and 9 bases at J, leaving 6 bases unmatched. Germline V lookup: CDR1 MDHEN, CDR2 SYDVKM. Written as DNA, the CDR3 is TGTGCCAGCAGTCCCGGACAGGGGCAAACGCAGTATTTT. Amino acids: CASSPGQGQTQYF.

This rearrangement joins TRBV19 to TRBJ1-5; a weak D match, TRBD1 (5 bases). The germline V gene encodes CDR1 LNHDA and CDR2 SQIVND (reference sequence). V lost 3 bases and J 1 base, leaving 7 bases between the germline ends. The CDR3 has 14 residues. The CDR3 DNA reads TGTGCCAGTAGTATCGGGGGGAGCAATCAGCCCCAGCATTTT. It yields the protein CASSIGGSNQPQHF.

The chain joins TRBV5-1 to TRBJ1-6; 9 nucleotides agree with TRBD1. Unmatched junction bases numbered 6, after V lost 2 bases and J lost 6 bases. Germline values: CDR1 SGHRS, CDR2 YFSETQ. The CDR3 covers 16 residues. CDR3 region: CASSLQGASGNSPLHF. CDR3 sequence (DNA): TGCGCCAGCAGCTTACAGGGGGCGAGTGGTAATTCACCCCTCCACTTT.

The rearrangement links TRBV7-9 to TRBJ2-3, with D hard to call. Germline-derived CDR1 and CDR2 are SEHNR and FQNEAQ (reference sequence). Trimming pared 1 base from V and 2 bases from J, leaving 7 bases between. The CDR3 length is 14 residues. CDR3 nucleotides: TGTGCCAGCAGCTTAGACGACAACACAGATACGCAGTATTTT. Protein: CASSLDDNTDTQYF.

The genes are TRBV6-5 and TRBJ2-7, with 10 positions matching TRBD1. Germline trimming cut 8 bases from V and 4 bases from J; bases unmatched to any gene: 8. The CDR3 spans 14 residues. Germline V gene sequence: CDR1 MNHEY, CDR2 SVGAGI. DNA for the CDR3: TGTGCCAGCGGCGGGACAGGGGAAACTTACGAGCAGTACTTC. It encodes CASGGTGETYEQYF.

This chain connects TRBV5-1 to TRBJ1-3; weak D call: TRBD1 (6 bases). Germline V gives CDR1 SGHRS, CDR2 YFSETQ. V gave up 4 bases and J gave up 2 bases, with 10 bases separating them. CDR3 size: 14 residues. The CDR3 DNA sequence: TGCGCCAGCAGCCGAACAGGGCCTGGAAACACCATATATTTT. This gives the protein CASSRTGPGNTIYF. Complete variable domain (other parts from reference TRBV5-1 and TRBJ1-3): KAGVTQTPRYLIKTRGQQVTLSCSPISGHRSVSWYQQTPGQGLQFLFEYFSETQRNKGNFPGRFSGRQFSNSRSEMNVSTLELGDSALYLCASSRTGPGNTIYFGEGSWLTVV.

Regarding this clone: Other DNA sequences in the same sample also yield this CDR3. The chain employs TRBV7-9 and TRBJ1-1; D unclear. Germline CDR1 and CDR2: SEHNR and FQNEAQ (reference sequence). The CDR3 runs to 14 residues. V was trimmed by 3 bases and J by 0 bases, leaving 8 bases between them. The CDR3 DNA sequence: TGTGCCAGCAGCTTTTCTAGAGTGAACACTGAAGCTTTCTTT. This sequence encodes CASSFSRVNTEAFF. Supplemented by reference TRBV7-9 and TRBJ1-1, the full variable domain reads DTGVSQNPRHKITKRGQNVTFRCDPISEHNRLYWYRQTLGQGPEFLTYFQNEAQLEKSRLLSDRFSAERPKGSFSTLEIQRTEQGDSAMYLCASSFSRVNTEAFFGQGTRLTVV.

The chain combines TRBV7-8 with TRBJ1-6; 7 nucleotides line up with TRBD1. The germline V gene has CDR1 SGHVS and CDR2 FQNEAQ. The length of the CDR3 is 17 residues. Germline trimming cut 1 base from V and 11 bases from J; bases unmatched to any gene: 14. This CDR3 is CASSLVPTGTQGPPLHF. The CDR3 nucleotides read TGTGCCAGCAGCTTAGTCCCGACAGGGACCCAGGGCCCACCCCTCCACTTT.

CDR3 DNA sequence: TGTGCCAGCCTTTGGACAGGGGGAAATGAAAAACTGTTTTTT. This codes for CASLWTGGNEKLFF. V and J are TRBV6-5 and TRBJ1-4; 10 bases map to TRBD1. Germline CDR1 MNHEY, CDR2 SVGAGI. The CDR3 runs 14 residues. The J segment lost 5 bases and the V segment lost 8 bases, leaving 5 bases of the junction unmatched.

This sequence joins TRBV7-3 and TRBJ2-1; 14 bases map to TRBD2. With V trimmed by 5 bases and J by 8 bases, 8 bases remained unmatched. The CDR3 extends over 16 amino acids. The germline V gene encodes CDR1 SGHTA and CDR2 FQGTGA. The CDR3 protein is CASSPRTSGRIDEQFF. The CDR3 DNA follows: TGTGCCAGCAGCCCCCGGACTAGCGGGAGGATCGATGAGCAGTTCTTC.

This clone was recorded only once. V and J are TRBV5-1 and TRBJ1-1; 9 bases match TRBD1. Germline CDR1 is SGHRS and CDR2 is YFSETQ. CDR3 size: 15 residues. Unmatched junction bases numbered 7, after V lost 0 bases and J lost 7 bases. The CDR3 loop is CASSLGTGVSGEAFF. The CDR3 DNA is TGCGCCAGCAGCTTGGGGACAGGGGTGAGCGGTGAAGCTTTCTTT.

The rearrangement uses TRBV7-2 and TRBJ2-7, with 11 bases identical to TRBD2. This CDR3 spans 16 amino acids. Germline-derived CDR1 and CDR2 are SGHTA and FQGNSA. The J segment lost 3 bases and the V segment lost 5 bases, leaving 9 bases of the junction unmatched. The DNA for the CDR3 is TGTGCCAGCAGCGAACGATACGGGACTAGCGGCTACGAGCAGTACTTC. This codes for CASSERYGTSGYEQYF.

The chain couples TRBV28 to TRBJ2-7, with TRBD1 identical over 11 bases. This CDR3 spans 21 amino acids. Germline trimming cut 3 bases from V and 3 bases from J; bases unmatched to any gene: 22. The germline V gene has CDR1 MDHEN and CDR2 SYDVKM. The DNA for the CDR3 is TGTGCCAGCAGTTTCTGGTCATTTTGGGACAGGGGGTCCGGGGGAAGCTACGAGCAGTACTTC. Its translation: CASSFWSFWDRGSGGSYEQYF.

This chain links TRBV2 with TRBJ2-1, with D perhaps TRBD2 (6 bases). Germline V lookup: CDR1 SNHLY, CDR2 FYNNEI. CDR3 size: 13 residues. The germline V and J ends were trimmed by 3 bases and 9 bases, with 12 bases remaining between them. CDR3 in DNA: TGTGCCAGCAGTGAGAGGGACTGGGGTGAGCAGTTCTTC. Residues: CASSERDWGEQFF.

This sequence joins TRBV6-5 and TRBJ1-1; D is undetermined. CDR3 length: 14 residues. The V gene's germline CDR1 is MNHEY and CDR2 SVGAGI. Trimming removed 8 bases from V and 1 base from J, with 14 bases in between. The CDR3 sequence is CASLLSVSNTEAFF. The CDR3 DNA follows: TGTGCCAGCCTACTAAGCGTTTCGAACACTGAAGCTTTCTTT.

The rearrangement joins TRBV7-9 to TRBJ2-5, with 8 nucleotides matching TRBD2. Germline V gene lookup returns CDR1 SEHNR and CDR2 FQNEAQ (reference sequence). The CDR3 sequence is 14 residues long. V dropped 3 bases and J dropped 2; count of bases not matched to a gene: 2. The CDR3 loop reads CASSFSGAQETQYF. The CDR3 coding sequence is TGTGCCAGCAGCTTTAGCGGGGCACAAGAGACCCAGTACTTC.